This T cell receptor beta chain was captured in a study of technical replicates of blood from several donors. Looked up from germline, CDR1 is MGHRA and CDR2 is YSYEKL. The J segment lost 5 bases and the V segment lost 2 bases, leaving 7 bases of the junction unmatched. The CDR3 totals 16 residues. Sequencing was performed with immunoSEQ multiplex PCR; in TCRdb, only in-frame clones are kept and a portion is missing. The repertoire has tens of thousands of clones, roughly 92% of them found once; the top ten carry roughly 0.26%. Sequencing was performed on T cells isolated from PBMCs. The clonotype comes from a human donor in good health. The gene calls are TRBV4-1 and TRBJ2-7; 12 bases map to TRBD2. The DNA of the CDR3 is TGCGCCAGCAGCCAAAAACTAGCGGGGGGAACTCACGAGCAGTACTTC. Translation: CASSQKLAGGTHEQYF.